This TCR beta chain appears in the sequencing data of a study of STAT5B mutations in CD4+ large granular lymphocyte leukemia. In this sample, this clone turned up once. Its antigen is unidentified. Whole-study results and caveats: CD4-sorted patient repertoires seemed more clonal than healthy CD4+ repertoires.

Libraries were prepared by immunoSEQ multiplex PCR; TCRdb keeps only in-frame clonotypes and omits some of them. The profile shows some 40,000 clones, 70% to 90% of them singletons. Germline V gene lookup returns CDR1 GTSNPN and CDR2 SVGIG (reference sequence). CDR3 length: 14 residues. Trimming stripped 5 bases from V and 7 bases from J, with 15 bases between. This receptor was obtained from a human donor in good health. The V and J genes are TRBV30 and TRBJ1-6, with a possible D match to TRBD1 (5 bases). Sequenced input: CD4+ T cells from blood buffy coats. The CDR3 loop reads CAWDIGTGNSPLHF. CDR3 nucleotide sequence: TGTGCCTGGGACATCGGGACGGGAAATTCACCCCTCCACTTT. The full variable domain, in which reference TRBV30 and TRBJ1-6 provide the parts outside the CDR3, is SQTIHQWPATLVQPVGSPLSLECTVEGTSNPNLYWYRQAAGRGLQLLFYSVGIGQISSEVPQNLSASRPQDRQFILSSKKLLLSDSGFYLCAWDIGTGNSPLHFGNGTRLTVT.